A selection of T cell receptor beta chains follows, all from one sample in a study of cytomegalovirus exposure and HLA in healthy donors. Some clones are missing from TCRdb's copy, which holds only in-frame ones; the method was immunoSEQ multiplex PCR. The sample contains some 62,000 clones, around 87% of which appear only once. Sequenced: PBMCs. These receptor sequences come from a man aged 18 to 29 in good health and CMV-seronegative. Both conserved end residues are part of each CDR3. The D gene is left open where the match is weak. Only part of the rows carry a size: once, few, many, or a class if the clone is expanded.

TRBV18	TRBD1	TRBJ2-3	.	TGTGCCAGCTCACCACAGGGGGCTACGGCAGATACGCAGTATTTT	CASSPQGATADTQYF
TRBV15	.	TRBJ1-2	few	TGTGCCACCAGCAGAGACAGTTACGGCTACACCTTC	CATSRDSYGYTF
TRBV6-1	TRBD1	TRBJ1-4	.	TGTGCCAGCAGTGAAGGGACAGGAAGGAGTGAAAAACTGTTTTTT	CASSEGTGRSEKLFF
TRBV7-2	TRBD1	TRBJ1-1	.	TGTGCCAGCAGCACCGGGACAGCGGGTGACACTATAGGTTTCTTT	CASSTGTAGDTIGFF
TRBV28	TRBD1	TRBJ2-3	.	TGTGCCAGCAGGCCGACAGGGCGGTTGTCAGATACGCAGTATTTT	CASRPTGRLSDTQYF
TRBV29-1	.	TRBJ1-1	.	TGCAGCGTTGGACGGGGGGGCACTGAAGCTTTCTTT	CSVGRGGTEAFF
TRBV30	TRBD1	TRBJ1-1	.	TGTGCCTGTCCACCTCGGGGACAGGGCACTGAAGCTTTCTTT	CACPPRGQGTEAFF
TRBV5-1	.	TRBJ2-7	.	TGCGCCAGCAGCTTGGGCGACAGCTCCTACGAGCAGTACTTC	CASSLGDSSYEQYF
TRBV30	.	TRBJ1-1	.	TGTGCCTGGAGTGTACAAGCGGGGAACACTGAAGCTTTCTTT	CAWSVQAGNTEAFF
TRBV7-2	TRBD2	TRBJ2-7	few	TGTGCCAGCAGCCCCTCAACATGGACTAGCGGGGGTATCTACGAGCAGTACTTC	CASSPSTWTSGGIYEQYF
TRBV7-9	.	TRBJ2-7	.	TGTGCCAGCAGCTCAATTCTCCCTGGGACATCCGAGCAGTACTTC	CASSSILPGTSEQYF
TRBV28	.	TRBJ2-5	.	TGTGCCAGCAGTACCATTGAGGGGGTAAAGACCCAGTACTTC	CASSTIEGVKTQYF
TRBV7-9	TRBD1	TRBJ1-5	.	TGTGCCAGCAGCCCGAGGGGACAGGGCAATCAGCCCCAGCATTTT	CASSPRGQGNQPQHF
TRBV6-5	TRBD1	TRBJ1-1	.	TGTGCCAGCAGTTACGCCCGACAGGGTGAAGCTTTCTTT	CASSYARQGEAFF